These 2 T cell receptor beta chains originate from one sample sequenced in a study of cytomegalovirus exposure and HLA in healthy donors. Both 60 Vbeta primers and 13 Jbeta primers went into the PCR. Generated by immunoSEQ multiplex PCR, the TCRdb table keeps only in-frame clones and is missing some. This sample has roughly 200,000 clones, with roughly 80% found just once. Sequenced input: PBMCs. The receptors stem from a man aged 25 to 40 in good health and CMV-seronegative.

The genes are TRBV5-6 and TRBJ1-2, with D maybe TRBD1 (5 bases). Trimming pared 3 bases from V and 4 bases from J, leaving 10 bases between. The CDR3 totals 13 residues. Per germline, CDR1 SGHDT and CDR2 YYEEEE. In DNA, the CDR3 is TGTGCCAGCAGCTCGACAGCAGTCTATGGCTACACCTTC. Residues: CASSSTAVYGYTF.

The rearrangement uses TRBV9 and TRBJ1-2; D is perhaps TRBD1 (5 bases). The CDR3 loop spans 13 amino acids. Deletions cut 1 base from V and 6 bases from J, with 10 bases between. The germline V gene encodes CDR1 SGDLS and CDR2 YYNGEE. The CDR3 nucleotides read TGTGCCAGCAGCGTACAGGGTAAGGATGGCTACACCTTC. Amino acids: CASSVQGKDGYTF.